This is a list of T cell receptor beta chains from one sample in a study of T-cell reconstitution after alpha-beta-depleted transplantation in children. MiXCR was run by TCRdb on the PCR reads, yielding one entry per CDR3 protein. The sample records 540,000 or so distinct CDR3 sequences, under 25% being singletons. The starting material was PBMCs, mostly from graft donor cells, obtained 360 days after TCRalphabeta/CD19-depleted stem cell transplant. Receptor source: a boy in the first two years of life who had a stem cell transplant for acute myeloid leukemia, so the T cells may come from the graft donor. Each CDR3 is given with its conserved first and last residue. D genes are given only for firm matches. Expanded clones are given a class, and other clones once, few, many or no size at all.

-	TRBV27	TRBJ2-1	many	CASSPRQYNEQFF	TGTGCCAGCAGTCCAAGACAGTACAATGAGCAGTTCTTC
-	TRBV20-1	TRBJ2-5	once	CSGGRTRQETQYF	TGCAGTGGGGGGCGGACGAGGCAAGAGACCCAGTACTTC
TRBD1	TRBV12-3/TRBV12-4	TRBJ1-4	-	CASSYAPVDREGEKLFF	TGTGCCAGCAGTTATGCCCCTGTCGACAGGGAGGGTGAAAAACTGTTTTTT
-	TRBV20-1	TRBJ1-2	-	CSARDPGQPYGYTF	TGCAGTGCTAGAGATCCCGGACAGCCCTATGGCTACACCTTC
TRBD2	TRBV3-1	TRBJ2-2	many	CASSQDWGGPNTGELFF	TGTGCCAGCAGCCAAGATTGGGGGGGTCCGAACACCGGGGAGCTGTTTTTT
TRBD1	TRBV20-1	TRBJ2-7	few	CSGGQGTREQYF	TGCAGCGGAGGACAGGGCACCCGTGAGCAGTACTTC
TRBD1	TRBV5-1	TRBJ2-7	many	CASSLMWTGAYEQYF	TGCGCCAGCAGCTTGATGTGGACAGGGGCCTACGAGCAGTACTTC
-	TRBV20-1	TRBJ2-7	-	CSARDRDKGSYEQYF	TGCAGTGCTAGAGATCGGGATAAAGGCTCCTACGAGCAGTACTTC
TRBD1	TRBV14	TRBJ1-1	once	CASSHIADRAVAFF	TGTGCCAGCAGCCATATCGCCGACAGGGCGGTAGCTTTCTTT
-	TRBV20-1	TRBJ1-1	-	CSASYGGLGSEAFF	TGCAGTGCTAGTTACGGGGGGCTAGGGTCTGAAGCTTTCTTT
-	TRBV24-1	TRBJ2-3	many	CATSMGIRSTDTQYF	TGTGCCACCAGCATGGGAATTAGGAGCACAGATACGCAGTATTTT
-	TRBV11-2	TRBJ2-5	-	CASSYSGRRETQYF	TGTGCCAGCAGCTATTCTGGTAGGCGAGAGACCCAGTACTTC
-	TRBV11-2	TRBJ1-1	-	CASSLNDLTEAFF	TGTGCCAGCAGCTTAAATGATTTAACTGAAGCTTTCTTT
-	TRBV15	TRBJ2-3	once	CATSIVGGTDTQYF	TGTGCCACCAGCATAGTAGGGGGCACAGATACGCAGTATTTT
-	TRBV12-3/TRBV12-4	TRBJ1-4	-	CASTPEGKDEKLFF	TGTGCCAGCACCCCTGAGGGCAAAGATGAAAAACTGTTTTTT
-	TRBV6-5	TRBJ1-4	few	CASRGGEWKLFF	TGTGCCAGCAGAGGCGGGGAGTGGAAACTGTTTTTT
-	TRBV12-3/TRBV12-4	TRBJ1-1	-	CASNSGTAHMNTEAFF	TGTGCCAGCAACTCTGGGACCGCGCATATGAACACTGAAGCTTTCTTT
TRBD1	TRBV12-3/TRBV12-4	TRBJ2-2	few	CASSLAWTGMDTGELFF	TGTGCCAGCAGTTTAGCCTGGACAGGGATGGACACCGGGGAGCTGTTTTTT
TRBD2	TRBV5-1	TRBJ2-5	few	CASSYTSGDQETQYF	TGCGCCAGCAGCTATACTAGCGGGGACCAAGAGACCCAGTACTTC
-	TRBV29-1	TRBJ2-4	few	CSVESREGAKNIQYF	TGCAGCGTTGAAAGCAGGGAAGGGGCCAAAAACATTCAGTACTTC
-	TRBV12-3/TRBV12-4	TRBJ2-7	few	CASTLTSSYEQYF	TGTGCCAGCACCTTAACTTCCTCCTACGAGCAGTACTTC
TRBD1	TRBV7-2	TRBJ2-7	-	CASSGGTGSIIEQYF	TGTGCCAGCAGCGGGGGGACAGGGTCGATAATCGAGCAGTACTTC
-	TRBV6-4	TRBJ2-1	-	CASSRGSEQVF	TGTGCCAGCAGTCGGGGGAGTGAGCAGGTCTTC
-	TRBV21-1	TRBJ2-1	few	CASSKDRAYNEQFF	TGTGCCAGCAGCAAAGATAGGGCCTACAATGAGCAGTTCTTC
TRBD2	TRBV11-2	TRBJ2-3	once	CASSFDQSGEGTQYF	TGTGCCAGCAGCTTCGACCAAAGCGGGGAAGGTACGCAGTATTTT
-	TRBV7-2	TRBJ2-7	many	CASSYAHYEQYF	TGTGCCAGCAGCTACGCCCATTACGAGCAGTACTTC
-	TRBV20-1	TRBJ2-3	many	CSARVGGWGTDTQYF	TGCAGTGCTAGAGTGGGGGGCTGGGGCACAGATACGCAGTATTTT
-	TRBV20-1	TRBJ2-1	many	CSARAVDRPNEQFF	TGCAGTGCTAGAGCCGTGGACAGACCCAATGAGCAGTTCTTC
-	TRBV11-2	TRBJ2-1	-	CASSPPGVGYNEQFF	TGTGCCAGCAGCCCCCCAGGGGTCGGGTACAATGAGCAGTTCTTC
-	TRBV7-9	TRBJ2-1	many	CASSLTLANSYNEQFF	TGTGCCAGCAGCCTTACCCTAGCAAACTCCTACAATGAGCAGTTCTTC
-	TRBV11-2	TRBJ2-3	many	CASSRGQIGDTQYF	TGTGCCAGCAGCCGCGGACAGATAGGAGATACGCAGTATTTT
TRBD2	TRBV27	TRBJ2-1	many	CASSFSGGVYNEQFF	TGTGCCAGCAGTTTTAGCGGGGGGGTCTACAATGAGCAGTTCTTC